Listed here is a single T cell receptor beta chain. The record originates from a study of cytotoxic CD8 clonotypes in ibrutinib-treated CLL. The repertoire was sequenced with immunoSEQ multiplex PCR; TCRdb's copy has only in-frame clones and lacks some. The sample includes more than 45,000 clones, around four fifths of them seen just once. Losses at the gene ends were 3 bases for V and 4 bases for J; bases not matched to a gene: 1. Germline CDR1 reads GTSNPN; CDR2 reads SVGIG (reference sequence). This CDR3 comprises 13 residues. This chain uses TRBV30 with TRBJ1-2, with 11 bases that match TRBD1. This receptor was taken from a human donor with chronic lymphocytic leukemia. This material consisted of PBMCs, taken after 24 months of ibrutinib treatment. The CDR3 protein is CAWRGQGAYGYTF. The CDR3, as DNA: TGTGCCTGGAGAGGACAGGGGGCCTATGGCTACACCTTC. Full variable domain (missing parts from reference TRBV30 and TRBJ1-2): SQTIHQWPATLVQPVGSPLSLECTVEGTSNPNLYWYRQAAGRGLQLLFYSVGIGQISSEVPQNLSASRPQDRQFILSSKKLLLSDSGFYLCAWRGQGAYGYTFGSGTRLTVV.